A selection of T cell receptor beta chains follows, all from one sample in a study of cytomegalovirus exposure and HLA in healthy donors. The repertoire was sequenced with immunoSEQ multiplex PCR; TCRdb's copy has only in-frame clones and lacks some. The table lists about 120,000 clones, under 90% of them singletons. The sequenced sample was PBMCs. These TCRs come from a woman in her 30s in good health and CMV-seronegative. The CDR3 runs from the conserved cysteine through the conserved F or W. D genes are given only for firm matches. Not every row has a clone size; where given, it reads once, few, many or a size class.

CDR3aa: CASGTGLNTEAFF
CDR3nt: TGTGCCAGCGGGACAGGACTGAACACTGAAGCTTTCTTT
v_gene: TRBV2
j_gene: TRBJ1-1
d_gene: TRBD1
abundance: NA

CDR3aa: CAWMHLGQPQHF
CDR3nt: TGTGCCTGGATGCACCTCGGTCAGCCCCAGCATTTT
v_gene: TRBV30
j_gene: TRBJ1-5
d_gene: NA
abundance: NA

CDR3aa: CASSPVAFSTGELFF
CDR3nt: TGCGCCAGCAGCCCGGTCGCCTTTTCCACCGGGGAGCTGTTTTTT
v_gene: TRBV4-3
j_gene: TRBJ2-2
d_gene: NA
abundance: NA

CDR3aa: CASSLEAGGNQPQHF
CDR3nt: TGCGCCAGCAGCTTGGAGGCAGGGGGCAATCAGCCCCAGCATTTT
v_gene: TRBV5-1
j_gene: TRBJ1-5
d_gene: NA
abundance: NA

CDR3aa: CASSSRLASIYEQYF
CDR3nt: TGTGCCAGCTCGTCTCGACTAGCCTCAATATACGAGCAGTACTTC
v_gene: TRBV18
j_gene: TRBJ2-7
d_gene: TRBD2
abundance: NA

CDR3aa: CASSIRTSGGIYEQYF
CDR3nt: TGTGCCAGCAGCATCCGGACTAGCGGGGGGATCTACGAGCAGTACTTC
v_gene: TRBV7-8
j_gene: TRBJ2-7
d_gene: TRBD2
abundance: few

CDR3aa: CASSISWSGGSNTGELFF
CDR3nt: TGTGCCAGCAGCATTTCTTGGAGCGGGGGGTCGAACACCGGGGAGCTGTTTTTT
v_gene: TRBV9
j_gene: TRBJ2-2
d_gene: TRBD2
abundance: NA

CDR3aa: CASSGQGGSYEQYF
CDR3nt: TGTGCCAGCAGCGGACAGGGAGGATCCTACGAGCAGTACTTC
v_gene: TRBV13
j_gene: TRBJ2-7
d_gene: TRBD1
abundance: few

CDR3aa: CASSEGGRYTGELFF
CDR3nt: TGTGCCAGCAGTGAAGGGGGGCGGTACACCGGGGAGCTGTTTTTT
v_gene: TRBV2
j_gene: TRBJ2-2
d_gene: NA
abundance: once

CDR3aa: CASSELDRGAKNIQYF
CDR3nt: TGTGCCAGCAGTGAATTGGACAGGGGAGCCAAAAACATTCAGTACTTC
v_gene: TRBV25-1
j_gene: TRBJ2-4
d_gene: TRBD1
abundance: few

CDR3aa: CASSHSGGALADTQYF
CDR3nt: TGCGCCAGCAGCCATAGCGGGGGGGCCCTGGCAGATACGCAGTATTTT
v_gene: TRBV5-1
j_gene: TRBJ2-3
d_gene: TRBD2
abundance: few

CDR3aa: CASSQRLAGPTYEQYF
CDR3nt: TGCGCCAGCAGCCAGAGACTAGCGGGTCCCACCTACGAGCAGTACTTC
v_gene: TRBV4-1
j_gene: TRBJ2-7
d_gene: TRBD2
abundance: NA

CDR3aa: CASTKEGYGYTF
CDR3nt: TGTGCCAGTACCAAGGAGGGTTATGGCTACACCTTC
v_gene: TRBV19
j_gene: TRBJ1-2
d_gene: NA
abundance: NA

CDR3aa: CACLKRGGSADTQYF
CDR3nt: TGTGCCTGCCTGAAGCGGGGGGGCTCTGCAGATACGCAGTATTTT
v_gene: TRBV7-9
j_gene: TRBJ2-3
d_gene: TRBD2
abundance: NA

CDR3aa: CASSSLKRGSSYNEQFF
CDR3nt: TGTGCCAGCAGCTCCCTAAAGCGCGGGAGCTCCTACAATGAGCAGTTCTTC
v_gene: TRBV13
j_gene: TRBJ2-1
d_gene: TRBD2
abundance: NA

CDR3aa: CASSLRQRNTEAFF
CDR3nt: TGTGCCAGCAGCTTGCGACAGAGGAACACTGAAGCTTTCTTT
v_gene: TRBV7-9
j_gene: TRBJ1-1
d_gene: NA
abundance: NA

CDR3aa: CASSAGLDTEAFF
CDR3nt: TGTGCCAGCTCCGCGGGGCTCGACACTGAAGCTTTCTTT
v_gene: TRBV18
j_gene: TRBJ1-1
d_gene: NA
abundance: NA

CDR3aa: CASSSQRGYEQYF
CDR3nt: TGTGCCAGCAGCTCTCAACGAGGCTACGAGCAGTACTTC
v_gene: TRBV13
j_gene: TRBJ2-7
d_gene: NA
abundance: NA

CDR3aa: CASSLLTDYGYTF
CDR3nt: TGTGCCAGCAGCTTATTGACAGATTATGGCTACACCTTC
v_gene: TRBV7-2
j_gene: TRBJ1-2
d_gene: NA
abundance: NA

CDR3aa: CASSQVFGFGEQYF
CDR3nt: TGTGCCAGCAGCCAAGTCTTCGGGTTTGGCGAGCAGTACTTC
v_gene: TRBV14
j_gene: TRBJ2-7
d_gene: NA
abundance: few

CDR3aa: CASKRGSGYTGELFF
CDR3nt: TGTGCCAGTAAAAGAGGTAGCGGATACACCGGGGAGCTGTTTTTT
v_gene: TRBV7-2
j_gene: TRBJ2-2
d_gene: NA
abundance: NA

CDR3aa: CATADPRTEAFF
CDR3nt: TGCGCCACCGCTGACCCTAGAACTGAAGCTTTCTTT
v_gene: TRBV10-1
j_gene: TRBJ1-1
d_gene: NA
abundance: NA

CDR3aa: CASSDGGSREQYF
CDR3nt: TGTGCCAGCAGTGATGGAGGATCTCGGGAGCAGTACTTC
v_gene: TRBV2
j_gene: TRBJ2-7
d_gene: NA
abundance: NA

CDR3aa: CASSLDREETQYF
CDR3nt: TGTGCCAGCTCCCTTGACAGGGAGGAGACCCAGTACTTC
v_gene: TRBV18
j_gene: TRBJ2-5
d_gene: TRBD1
abundance: NA

CDR3aa: CASSPLKGRDTEAFF
CDR3nt: TGTGCCAGCAGCCCCCTGAAGGGGAGGGACACTGAAGCTTTCTTT
v_gene: TRBV11-2
j_gene: TRBJ1-1
d_gene: NA
abundance: NA

CDR3aa: CSVDEGGGVKDTQYF
CDR3nt: TGCAGCGTTGATGAGGGCGGGGGGGTGAAAGATACGCAGTATTTT
v_gene: TRBV29-1
j_gene: TRBJ2-3
d_gene: TRBD2
abundance: NA

CDR3aa: CASSRDRTQPQHF
CDR3nt: TGTGCCAGCAGCCGGGACAGGACTCAGCCCCAGCATTTT
v_gene: TRBV11-2
j_gene: TRBJ1-5
d_gene: TRBD1
abundance: NA

CDR3aa: CASSRAGRGDQETQYF
CDR3nt: TGTGCCAGCAGCCGAGCAGGGAGGGGGGACCAAGAGACCCAGTACTTC
v_gene: TRBV7-9
j_gene: TRBJ2-5
d_gene: NA
abundance: NA